The 2 T cell receptor beta chains in this list originate from one sample, sequenced in a study of T cell changes during pregnancy in multiple sclerosis. Measured with immunoSEQ multiplex PCR; TCRdb has only the in-frame clones, and not every one. The top ten hold roughly 1.5% of the sample, which has roughly 60,000 clones, roughly 92% seen once. The material was peripheral blood, obtained in the second trimester of pregnancy. These receptors came from a female donor with multiple sclerosis, enrolled in a pregnancy study.

The chain combines TRBV11-3 with TRBJ2-1, with TRBD2 identical over 11 bases. The CDR3 is 15 amino acids. The V and J ends lost 3 bases and 7 bases, in that order; junction bases with no gene match: 5. Germline assignment: CDR1 SGHNT and CDR2 YENEEA. In DNA form, the CDR3 reads TGTGCCAGCAGCTTGACTAGCGGGAAGGTGAATGAGCAGTTCTTC. Translated, it gives CASSLTSGKVNEQFF.

The chain carries TRBV7-2 and TRBJ2-1; 13 bases fit TRBD2. This CDR3 contains 17 residues. Germline V lookup: CDR1 SGHTA, CDR2 FQGNSA. J gave up 1 base and V 6 bases, and 6 bases lay outside the gene matches. The CDR3 nucleotides read TGTGCCAGCAGTTTCAGGACTAGCGGGAGTTCCTACAATGAGCAGTTCTTC. This encodes CASSFRTSGSSYNEQFF. The full variable domain, in which reference TRBV7-2 and TRBJ2-1 provide the parts outside the CDR3, is GAGVSQSPSNKVTEKGKDVELRCDPISGHTALYWYRQSLGQGLEFLIYFQGNSAPDKSGLPSDRFSAERTGGSVSTLTIQRTQQEDSAVYLCASSFRTSGSSYNEQFFGPGTRLTVL.